These 26 T cell receptor beta chains were sequenced from one sample in a study of blood T cell repertoires in COVID-19. Only in-frame clones appear in the TCRdb table, and some are missing; sequencing was by immunoSEQ multiplex PCR. The data hold fewer than 200,000 clones, with approximately 84% observed a single time. The source material was peripheral blood. Receptors were obtained from a human donor in a cohort sampled during active COVID-19.

This chain's CDR3 is CASSQEASGNTIYF. The CDR3 DNA sequence: TGTGCCAGCAGCCAAGAGGCCTCTGGAAACACCATATATTTT. The V and J genes are TRBV3-1 (or the pseudogene TRBV3-2) and TRBJ1-3; D is uncertain. The CDR3 sequence is 14 residues long. V gave up 0 bases and J gave up 0 bases, with 3 bases separating them. Germline CDR1 and CDR2: LGHDT and YNNKEL (reference sequence).

V and J are TRBV6-6 and TRBJ2-1; the D is unclear. Looked up from germline, CDR1 is MNHNY and CDR2 is SVGAGI (reference sequence). Trimming removed 0 bases at V and 0 bases at J, with 9 bases between. The CDR3 is made up of 16 amino acids. The CDR3 region has the DNA TGTGCCAGCAGTTACTCGCAGGATCCCTCCTACAATGAGCAGTTCTTC. This encodes CASSYSQDPSYNEQFF.

This chain connects TRBV5-1 to TRBJ2-2, with 8 bases matching TRBD1. The CDR3 has 16 residues. Germline V gives CDR1 SGHRS, CDR2 YFSETQ. The ends lost 0 bases at V and 1 base at J; junction bases unmatched: 2. The CDR3 here is CASSLEGTGNTGELFF. CDR3 coding DNA: TGCGCCAGCAGCTTGGAAGGGACAGGGAACACCGGGGAGCTGTTTTTT.

The chain recombines TRBV19 with TRBJ2-2, with TRBD1 matching over 9 bases. CDR1 is LNHDA, CDR2 SQIVND, per germline (reference sequence). CDR3 length: 16 amino acids. V was clipped by 7 bases and J by 3 bases; unmatched bases: 9. The CDR3 coding sequence is TGTGCCAGTATTGATGGGGACAGGGCGCACACCGGGGAGCTGTTTTTT. Protein sequence: CASIDGDRAHTGELFF.

Details on this clone: Distinct nucleotide sequences in the sample also encode this CDR3. The chain carries TRBV7-8 and TRBJ1-4; 7 nucleotides match TRBD1. Trimming removed 5 bases from V and 4 bases from J; junction bases left unmatched: 4. CDR1 is SGHVS, CDR2 FQNEAQ, per germline. The CDR3 length is 14 residues. For the CDR3, the DNA is TGTGCCAGCAGCCTTGGGACAGTTAATGAAAAACTGTTTTTT. It encodes CASSLGTVNEKLFF.

The chain couples TRBV27 to TRBJ1-6; TRBD1 might be the D (5 bases). CDR1 is MNHEY and CDR2 is SMNVEV in the germline V gene (reference sequence). V was trimmed by 4 bases and J by 4 bases, leaving 20 bases between them. CDR3 length: 18 amino acids. Here the CDR3 reads CASSSYGGVGDYNSPLHF. CDR3 DNA sequence: TGTGCCAGCAGTTCATATGGGGGGGTAGGCGATTATAATTCACCCCTCCACTTT.

The V gene is TRBV2, the J gene TRBJ2-5; the match to TRBD2 covers 7 bases. Germline V gene lookup returns CDR1 SNHLY and CDR2 FYNNEI. The CDR3 length is 15 residues. J was trimmed by 7 bases and V by 4 bases; bases with no gene match: 12. As DNA, the CDR3 is TGTGCCAGCAGTGCTCGTGGGCTAGCGGATCCGACCCAGTACTTC. The encoded protein is CASSARGLADPTQYF.

The chain links TRBV28 to TRBJ1-1; TRBD1 might be the D (6 bases). Germline CDR1 MDHEN, CDR2 SYDVKM. The V gene lost 7 bases and the J gene lost 5 bases, with 20 bases spanning the gap. This CDR3 has 15 residues. CDR3: CASNLGGAFTTEAFF. In nucleotides, the CDR3 is TGTGCCAGCAATCTTGGGGGGGCCTTTACAACTGAAGCTTTCTTT.

The chain recombines TRBV6-6 with TRBJ1-5; 7 bases align to TRBD1. Germline CDR1 MNHNY, CDR2 SVGAGI (reference sequence). The CDR3 is 15 amino acids. Trimming removed 5 bases from V and 3 bases from J; junction bases left unmatched: 7. The CDR3 DNA reads TGTGCCAGCAGTCACAGGGGTATGGACAATCAGCCCCAGCATTTT. This encodes CASSHRGMDNQPQHF.

The genes are TRBV3-1 (or the pseudogene TRBV3-2) and TRBJ1-3; 8 nucleotides line up with TRBD1. V trimming: 3 bases; J trimming: 0 bases; junction bases outside the gene matches: 7. The length of the CDR3 is 17 residues. CDR1 and CDR2 from the germline V gene are LGHDT and YNNKEL (reference sequence). The CDR3 sequence: CASSHGQGTLSGNTIYF. DNA of the CDR3: TGTGCCAGCAGCCACGGACAGGGCACGCTCTCTGGAAACACCATATATTTT.

The chain uses TRBV5-1 and TRBJ2-3, with 9 bases fitting TRBD2. The CDR3 contains 17 residues. J gave up 6 bases and V 3 bases, and 14 bases lay outside the gene matches. Germline CDR1 reads SGHRS; CDR2 reads YFSETQ. Here the CDR3 reads CASSWGGLAGRGDTQYF. In DNA form, the CDR3 reads TGCGCCAGCAGCTGGGGTGGGCTAGCGGGGAGGGGGGATACGCAGTATTTT.

The CDR3, as DNA: TGTGCCTGGAGTGGCAGAGGATATTCACCCCTCCACTTT. Encoded protein: CAWSGRGYSPLHF. The chain employs TRBV30 and TRBJ1-6; D uncertain. Trimming cost V 1 base and J 8 bases, with 9 bases left between them. This CDR3 region has 13 residues. The germline V gene encodes CDR1 GTSNPN and CDR2 SVGIG (reference sequence).

V gene TRBV19 combines with J gene TRBJ1-2; 12 bases match TRBD1. The CDR3 loop spans 15 amino acids. The germline CDR1 and CDR2 sequences are LNHDA and SQIVND (reference sequence). The V segment lost 7 bases and the J segment 6 bases; nucleotides outside the gene matches: 9. The CDR3 DNA sequence: TGTGCCAGTATGGGACAGGGGGCTGGGTTTGATGGCTACACCTTC. This translates into CASMGQGAGFDGYTF.

The chain employs TRBV5-6 and TRBJ2-7, with 9 bases fitting TRBD1. The V gene's germline CDR1 is SGHDT and CDR2 YYEEEE. The trim removed 4 bases at V and 2 bases at J, leaving 4 bases unmatched. The CDR3 sequence is 14 residues long. CDR3 coding DNA: TGTGCCAGCAGCCGGGACAGGGACACCTACGAGCAGTACTTC. It translates to CASSRDRDTYEQYF.

The genes are TRBV6-5 and TRBJ2-7, with a tentative D call TRBD2 (6 bases). Trimming took off 0 bases at V and 7 bases at J, with 7 bases between the two ends. Germline CDR1 reads MNHEY; CDR2 reads SVGAGI. The CDR3 totals 12 residues. The CDR3 DNA reads TGTGCCAGCAGTTACTCAGGGAGGGAGCAGTACTTC. Protein: CASSYSGREQYF.

This clone was picked up one time. This chain links TRBV2 with TRBJ1-2; D might be TRBD1 (6 bases). Germline CDR1 and CDR2: SNHLY and FYNNEI. The germline V and J ends were trimmed by 2 bases and 8 bases, with 15 bases remaining between them. This CDR3 is built from 14 residues. CDR3 amino acids: CASSENWSQGGYTF. The CDR3 DNA sequence: TGTGCCAGCAGTGAAAATTGGAGTCAGGGGGGCTACACCTTC. The entire variable domain, with the rest obtained from reference TRBV2 and TRBJ1-2, is as follows: EPEVTQTPSHQVTQMGQEVILRCVPISNHLYFYWYRQILGQKVEFLVSFYNNEISEKSEIFDDQFSVERPDGSNFTLKIRSTKLEDSAMYFCASSENWSQGGYTFGSGTRLTVV.

The CDR3 here is CASSSGQGAAVVNSPLHF. CDR3 sequence (DNA): TGCGCCAGCAGCTCAGGACAGGGGGCTGCGGTGGTGAATTCACCCCTCCACTTT. This chain connects TRBV5-1 to TRBJ1-6, with 11 positions matching TRBD1. The CDR3 has 18 residues. CDR1 is SGHRS, CDR2 YFSETQ, per germline. J lost 7 bases, V lost 3 bases, and 12 bases had no gene match.

The chain uses TRBV30 and TRBJ2-3; TRBD2 matches 11 bases. Trimming at V came to 3 bases and at J to 5 bases, leaving 16 bases not matched to a gene. Per germline, CDR1 GTSNPN and CDR2 SVGIG (reference sequence). The CDR3 extends over 18 amino acids. In nucleotides, the CDR3 is TGTGCCTGGAGCGTAGCTAGCGGGGGGCTGCAGATTGAAGATACGCAGTATTTT. Its protein is CAWSVASGGLQIEDTQYF. Full variable domain (outside the CDR3, taken from reference TRBV30 and TRBJ2-3): SQTIHQWPATLVQPVGSPLSLECTVEGTSNPNLYWYRQAAGRGLQLLFYSVGIGQISSEVPQNLSASRPQDRQFILSSKKLLLSDSGFYLCAWSVASGGLQIEDTQYFGPGTRLTVL.

The chain combines TRBV2 with TRBJ1-5; D is possibly TRBD1 (5 bases). Germline values: CDR1 SNHLY, CDR2 FYNNEI. V was clipped by 7 bases and J by 5 bases, with 18 bases between them. CDR3 size: 15 residues. CDR3 in amino acids: CASTPRGGVDQPQHF. Here the CDR3 DNA reads TGTGCCAGCACACCTCGTGGGGGGGTAGATCAGCCCCAGCATTTT.

The chain is built from TRBV7-2 and TRBJ1-5; the match to TRBD1 covers 7 bases. The germline CDR1 and CDR2 sequences are SGHTA and FQGNSA. J was trimmed by 1 base and V by 5 bases; bases with no gene match: 5. This CDR3 spans 15 amino acids. This chain's CDR3 is CASSAQTGSNQPQHF. CDR3 in DNA: TGTGCCAGCAGCGCTCAGACAGGGAGCAATCAGCCCCAGCATTTT.

As to this clone: The sample has other DNA sequences that encode this CDR3 too. The chain combines TRBV9 with TRBJ2-6; D gene unclear. The CDR3 extends over 16 amino acids. Germline CDR1 reads SGDLS; CDR2 reads YYNGEE. The V end was cut by 0 bases, the J end by 0 bases, with 7 bases between. The CDR3 loop is CASSVATGSGANVLTF. Written as DNA, the CDR3 is TGTGCCAGCAGCGTAGCTACGGGCTCTGGGGCCAACGTCCTGACTTTC.

V usage is TRBV19 and J usage is TRBJ1-6; TRBD1 matches at 7 bases. The CDR3 extends over 14 amino acids. Germline values: CDR1 LNHDA, CDR2 SQIVND (reference sequence). V was pared by 9 bases and J by 10 bases, with 12 bases of the junction left unmatched. The CDR3 coding sequence is TGTGCCAGCGGAGCGACAGGGCCACGGTCACCCCTCCACTTT. It yields the protein CASGATGPRSPLHF.

The chain employs TRBV11-3 and TRBJ2-1; D is uncertain. This CDR3 is 14 amino acids long. The germline V and J ends were trimmed by 6 bases and 1 base, with 10 bases remaining between them. CDR1 SGHNT and CDR2 YENEEA come from the germline V gene. This CDR3 reads CASSQAPSYNEQFF. CDR3 nucleotides: TGTGCCAGCAGTCAAGCCCCTTCCTACAATGAGCAGTTCTTC.

The DNA of the CDR3 is TGTGCCAGCAGCCAAAGGGACACCTACGAGCAGTACTTC. It is translated as CASSQRDTYEQYF. This chain links TRBV7-6 with TRBJ2-7; D possibly corresponds to TRBD1 (6 bases). The germline CDR1 and CDR2 sequences are SGHVS and FNYEAQ. This CDR3 is 13 amino acids long. The V end was cut by 5 bases, the J end by 2 bases, with 10 bases between.

V and J are TRBV7-8 and TRBJ2-5; 7 nucleotides match TRBD1. From germline, CDR1 is SGHVS and CDR2 FQNEAQ. CDR3 length equals 14 residues. After removal of 5 bases from V and 2 bases from J, the junction contained 5 bases not matched to a gene. CDR3 sequence: CASSAGTDQETQYF. The CDR3 DNA sequence: TGTGCCAGCAGCGCCGGGACAGATCAAGAGACCCAGTACTTC.

This chain uses TRBV11-3 with TRBJ2-2; D is undetermined. Trimming removed 3 bases from V and 0 bases from J, with 5 bases in between. This CDR3 contains 14 residues. Germline CDR1 and CDR2: SGHNT and YENEEA. In DNA, the CDR3 is TGTGCCAGCAGCTTGGGCACGAACACCGGGGAGCTGTTTTTT. Protein sequence: CASSLGTNTGELFF.